The sequence of this T cell receptor beta chain was determined in a study of T cells in tuberculosis. Profiling relied on immunoSEQ multiplex PCR, and the TCRdb table lists in-frame clones only, not all of them. This sample has under 40,000 clones, with more than 70% found just once. Time point noted: new active TB diagnosis, blood taken before or within 7 days of starting treatment. CDR3 length: 16 residues. Looked up from germline, CDR1 is MNHNY and CDR2 is SVGAGI (reference sequence). The V gene lost 2 bases and the J gene lost 0 bases, with 13 bases spanning the gap. This chain connects TRBV6-6 to TRBJ1-1; a weak D match, TRBD1 (5 bases). This TCR was recovered from an adult with tuberculosis. Sequencing was performed on PBMCs, taken at tuberculosis diagnosis. For the CDR3, the DNA is TGTGCCAGCAGTTACGGGGCGGGGCAGCTGAACACTGAAGCTTTCTTT. Protein product: CASSYGAGQLNTEAFF.